Below, 20 T cell receptor beta chains from the same sample are listed, as sequenced in a study of T-cell reconstitution after alpha-beta-depleted transplantation in children. As it was prepared, the TCRbeta library received unique molecular identifiers. TCRdb independently ran MiXCR on the PCR reads; one entry per CDR3 protein. The sample gives hundreds of thousands of distinct CDR3 sequences, about 17% of which show up once; around two fifths is in the top ten. The source material was PBMCs, mostly from graft donor cells, sampled 360 days after TCRalphabeta/CD19-depleted stem cell transplant. These receptor sequences come from a male patient between 2 and 9 years old who had a stem cell transplant for acute lymphoblastic leukemia, so the T cells may come from the graft donor.

The chain uses TRBV2 and TRBJ2-7; 7 bases match TRBD2. Germline V gene lookup returns CDR1 SNHLY and CDR2 FYNNEI. This CDR3 region has 14 residues. J lost 5 bases, V lost 1 base, and 5 bases had no gene match. The CDR3 reads CASSEGGRADEQYF. As DNA, the CDR3 is TGTGCCAGCAGTGAAGGAGGGAGGGCCGACGAGCAGTACTTC.

The chain joins TRBV28 to TRBJ2-5; 14 nucleotides agree with TRBD2. The CDR3 extends over 18 amino acids. The trim removed 6 bases at V and 0 bases at J, leaving 9 bases unmatched. Looked up from germline, CDR1 is MDHEN and CDR2 is SYDVKM. In DNA, the CDR3 is TGTGCCAGCAGACCGGGACTAGCGGGAGTAGCGTACCAAGAGACCCAGTACTTC. This encodes CASRPGLAGVAYQETQYF.

The chain carries TRBV4-3 and TRBJ2-1; 8 bases are shared with TRBD2. This CDR3 comprises 14 residues. Trimming cost V 3 bases and J 8 bases; bases outside gene matches: 6. Looked up from germline, CDR1 is LGHNA and CDR2 is YSLEER. This CDR3 is CASSQGTSFYEQFF. CDR3 nucleotide sequence: TGCGCCAGCAGCCAGGGGACTAGTTTCTATGAGCAGTTCTTC.

This chain links TRBV7-8 with TRBJ2-2, with a tentative D call TRBD1 (6 bases). V lost 5 bases and J 3 bases, leaving 10 bases between the germline ends. The germline V gene has CDR1 SGHVS and CDR2 FQNEAQ. This CDR3 spans 14 amino acids. CDR3 amino acids: CASSHQGYTGELFF. The CDR3 DNA sequence: TGTGCCAGCAGCCATCAGGGGTACACCGGGGAGCTGTTTTTT.

The CDR3 reads CAIRGPDAANEKLFF. In DNA form, the CDR3 reads TGTGCCATCCGAGGCCCCGACGCAGCAAATGAAAAACTGTTTTTT. The chain joins TRBV10-3 to TRBJ1-4; D is ambiguous. Germline CDR1 is ENHRY and CDR2 is SYGVKD. The CDR3 contains 15 residues. V lost 8 bases and J 5 bases, leaving 18 bases between the germline ends.

V usage is TRBV7-2 and J usage is TRBJ2-1, with 10 positions matching TRBD2. The CDR3 runs 16 residues. V was pared by 1 base and J by 6 bases, with 6 bases of the junction left unmatched. The germline gives CDR1 SGHTA, CDR2 FQGNSA. CDR3 coding DNA: TGTGCCAGCAGCTTAGAGTTATTAGCGGGGGGCAATGAGCAGTTCTTC. Translating gives CASSLELLAGGNEQFF.

This clonotype was found a few times. This chain connects TRBV4-1 to TRBJ2-7, with 7 bases aligning to TRBD2. Unmatched junction bases numbered 6, after V lost 4 bases and J lost 3 bases. CDR1 and CDR2 from the germline V gene are MGHRA and YSYEKL. CDR3 length equals 14 residues. CDR3 loop: CASSPRESGYEQYF. The CDR3 bases are TGCGCCAGCAGCCCGCGGGAGAGTGGCTACGAGCAGTACTTC.

Only a few counts were recorded for this clonotype. The chain is built from TRBV30 and TRBJ1-4, with D tentatively TRBD1 (6 bases). There are 14 residues in the CDR3. The V gene's germline CDR1 is GTSNPN and CDR2 SVGIG (reference sequence). V was pared by 5 bases and J by 5 bases, with 15 bases between. Written as DNA, the CDR3 is TGTGCCTGGGGACCGGGACACCGGAATGAAAAACTGTTTTTT. It codes for CAWGPGHRNEKLFF.

This clonotype was counted a few times. The chain links TRBV10-3 to TRBJ2-7, with 14 bases that match TRBD2. V was pared by 2 bases and J by 6 bases, with 12 bases of the junction left unmatched. Germline V lookup: CDR1 ENHRY, CDR2 SYGVKD. The CDR3 is 18 amino acids. CDR3 sequence: CAISEPRLAGGHFSEQYF. CDR3 nucleotide sequence: TGTGCCATCAGTGAGCCGAGACTAGCGGGAGGGCACTTCAGCGAGCAGTACTTC.

The rearrangement links TRBV12-3 or TRBV12-4 to TRBJ2-3; 10 nucleotides agree with TRBD1. This CDR3 has 18 amino acids. V dropped 2 bases and J dropped 0; count of bases not matched to a gene: 8. The CDR3 DNA reads TGTGCCAGCAGTTTACAGGCGACAGGGGGCCTTAGCACAGATACGCAGTATTTT. This translates into CASSLQATGGLSTDTQYF.

The rearrangement joins TRBV5-1 to TRBJ2-6, with unresolved D. This CDR3 spans 15 amino acids. The V gene's germline CDR1 is SGHRS and CDR2 YFSETQ. Trimming stripped 3 bases from V and 11 bases from J, with 18 bases between. CDR3 DNA sequence: TGCGCCAGCAGCTCAAGACAAGGTACATCGTACGTCCTGACTTTC. Protein: CASSSRQGTSYVLTF.

This clonotype was picked up a small number of times. The J gene is TRBJ2-3, the V gene TRBV5-8; D unresolved. The V gene's germline CDR1 is SGHTS and CDR2 YDEGEE. This CDR3 spans 14 amino acids. The ends were cut back, 2 bases at V and 2 bases at J, with 9 bases in the middle. Written as DNA, the CDR3 is TGTGCCAGCAGCTTCGGCCCATACACAGATACGCAGTATTTT. This encodes CASSFGPYTDTQYF.

V and J are TRBV30 and TRBJ2-7; TRBD1 or TRBD2 may be the D gene (5 bases each). The CDR3 has 13 amino acids. CDR1 and CDR2 (germline): GTSNPN, SVGIG (reference sequence). The V gene lost 7 bases and the J gene lost 7 bases, with 20 bases spanning the gap. This CDR3 reads CAFHRDRRSEQYF. The CDR3 DNA follows: TGTGCCTTCCATCGGGACCGCCGAAGTGAGCAGTACTTC.

The chain has TRBV6-1 and TRBJ2-1; 7 nucleotides align to TRBD2. This CDR3 spans 16 amino acids. J lost 2 bases, V lost 6 bases, and 10 bases had no gene match. CDR1 MNHNS and CDR2 SASEGT come from the germline V gene. The CDR3: CASSPAGRAAYNEQFF. DNA for the CDR3: TGTGCCAGCAGCCCAGCGGGAAGGGCCGCCTACAATGAGCAGTTCTTC.

This clonotype was seen a few times. The chain is built from TRBV6-1 and TRBJ1-1, with D possibly being TRBD1 (6 bases). CDR3 length: 14 residues. With 6 bases removed from V and 6 bases from J, the gap between germline ends came to 17 bases. Germline V lookup: CDR1 MNHNS, CDR2 SASEGT. The CDR3 protein is CASSQGTIASEAFF. CDR3 DNA sequence: TGTGCCAGCAGCCAAGGGACAATCGCCTCTGAAGCTTTCTTT.

This clonotype was counted a few times. V is TRBV5-1 and J is TRBJ2-2, with D uncertain. Trimming pared 3 bases from V and 1 base from J, leaving 25 bases between. This CDR3 spans 20 amino acids. Germline lookup yields CDR1 SGHRS and CDR2 YFSETQ. The CDR3 bases are TGCGCCAGCAGCTCCCGGGCGTCCCCTCTAATCCACGAGAACACCGGGGAGCTGTTTTTT. Amino acids: CASSSRASPLIHENTGELFF.

This clonotype appeared many times. The J gene is TRBJ2-2, the V gene TRBV28; D is uncertain. There are 12 residues in the CDR3. Looked up from germline, CDR1 is MDHEN and CDR2 is SYDVKM. V was trimmed by 3 bases and J by 8 bases, leaving 7 bases between them. The CDR3 DNA follows: TGTGCCAGCAGTTTGAGAGAGGGGGAGCTGTTTTTT. Protein: CASSLREGELFF.

The rearrangement uses TRBV18 and TRBJ2-4; the D is unclear. V lost 0 bases to trimming and J lost 9 bases, with 15 bases between them. The CDR3 length is 15 residues. The germline gives CDR1 KGHSH, CDR2 LQKENI. CDR3 sequence (DNA): TGTGCCAGCTCACCACCCTACGGATTCCCCGCCATTCAGTACTTC. Amino acid sequence: CASSPPYGFPAIQYF.

Remarks on this clonotype: The germline gene is not matched at one end of the junction; a read error may be the cause. V and J are TRBV9 and TRBJ2-1; maybe TRBD2 (5 bases). CDR1 SGDLS and CDR2 YYNGEE come from the germline V gene. CDR3 length equals 17 residues. CDR3 nucleotide sequence: TGTGCCAGCAGCGTAGACGCAGGTGCTAGCTCCCACAATGAGCAGTTCTTC. This sequence encodes CASSVDAGASSHNEQFF.

This clonotype has a handful of counts. V and J are TRBV6-1 and TRBJ2-7; D gene ambiguous. CDR1 is MNHNS, CDR2 SASEGT, per germline. The V gene lost 1 base and the J gene lost 5 bases, with 0 bases spanning the gap. The CDR3 consists of 10 residues. The CDR3 DNA is TGTGCCAGCAGTGAAGACGAGCAGTACTTC. Residues: CASSEDEQYF.